This TCR beta chain was captured in a study of blood T cell repertoires in COVID-19. Study-wide background: Collection of acute and convalescent COVID-19 samples took place in the United States, Italy and Spain. The analysed material was cDNA or gDNA that came from T cells, B-cell-depleted T cells, or PBMCs.

Profiled with immunoSEQ multiplex PCR; TCRdb holds only in-frame clones, not every one. The table shows about 88,000 clones, with more than 75% occurring only once. Trimming took off 5 bases at V and 8 bases at J, with 13 bases between the two ends. This CDR3 comprises 13 residues. CDR1 LNHDA and CDR2 SQIVND come from the germline V gene (reference sequence). The clonotype originates from a woman aged 65 to 85 with acute or convalescent COVID-19. The specimen was peripheral blood. The chain combines TRBV19 with TRBJ1-5, with a weak D call TRBD1 (5 bases). CDR3 bases: TGTGCCAGTAGTGGTACTTTCAGGGAGCCCCAGCATTTT. Amino acid sequence: CASSGTFREPQHF.